The source of this T cell receptor (beta chain) is a study of lymphopenia after photon versus proton radiotherapy. TCRdb keeps only in-frame clones here, not all; method: immunoSEQ multiplex PCR. In the table there are 28,000 or so clones, approximately 85% of which are singletons. This TCR derives from a man aged 30 to 45 with gastric cancer. Here the sequenced sample was peripheral blood, taken from a patient treated with photon-based radiotherapy.

In DNA form, the CDR3 reads TGTGCCAGCAGCCCCGTAAGAGGTGAAAAACTGTTTTTT. Residues: CASSPVRGEKLFF. The chain combines TRBV11-3 with TRBJ1-4; D gene uncertain. Trimming took 5 bases from V and 7 from J, leaving 11 bases between them. Germline V gene data show CDR1 as SGHNT and CDR2 as YENEEA. The CDR3 totals 13 residues.